The sequence of this T cell receptor (beta chain) was determined in a study of preoperative IRX-2 immunotherapy in early breast cancer. Treatment noted: preoperative locoregional IRX-2 cytokine immunotherapy. Preoperative locoregional IRX-2 cytokine immunotherapy was tested in the phase Ib source study. Data came from immunoSEQ multiplex PCR; TCRdb stores just in-frame clones and leaves some out. The sample carries 40,000 to 45,000 clones, less than 95% recorded once. Germline values: CDR1 MNHEY, CDR2 SVGAGI. Trimming pared 6 bases from V and 1 base from J, leaving 12 bases between. The CDR3 spans 14 residues.

The chain is built from TRBV6-5 and TRBJ1-1; no reliable D call. The input for sequencing was tumor tissue, taken after IRX-2 immunotherapy. The receptor comes from a human donor with breast cancer. Here the CDR3 reads CASSLLGENTEAFF. As DNA, the CDR3 is TGTGCCAGCAGCCTCTTGGGAGAGAACACTGAAGCTTTCTTT.